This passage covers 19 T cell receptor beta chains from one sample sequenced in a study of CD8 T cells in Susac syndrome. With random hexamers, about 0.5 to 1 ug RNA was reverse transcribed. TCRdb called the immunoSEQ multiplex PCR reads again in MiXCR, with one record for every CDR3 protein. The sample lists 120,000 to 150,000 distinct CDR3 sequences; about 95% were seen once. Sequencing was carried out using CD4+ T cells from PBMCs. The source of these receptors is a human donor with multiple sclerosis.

The CDR3 nucleotides read TGCAGTGCTACCGACAGGGCTTATGGCTACACCTTC. Protein sequence: CSATDRAYGYTF. This sequence joins TRBV20-1 and TRBJ1-2; 7 bases are a match to TRBD1. The CDR3 has 12 amino acids. V trimming: 4 bases; J trimming: 5 bases; junction bases outside the gene matches: 4. Germline CDR1 DFQATT, CDR2 SNEGSKA (reference sequence).

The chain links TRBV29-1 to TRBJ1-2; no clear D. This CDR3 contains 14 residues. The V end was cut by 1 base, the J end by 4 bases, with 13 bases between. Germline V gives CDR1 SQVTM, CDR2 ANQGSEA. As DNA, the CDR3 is TGCAGCGTTGAAGTCCCCCCGGCGGTCTATGGCTACACCTTC. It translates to CSVEVPPAVYGYTF.

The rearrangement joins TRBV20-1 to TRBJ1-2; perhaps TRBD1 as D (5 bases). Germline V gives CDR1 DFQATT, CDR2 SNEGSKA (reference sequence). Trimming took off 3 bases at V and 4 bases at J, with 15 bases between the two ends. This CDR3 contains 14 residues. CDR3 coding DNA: TGCAGTGCTAGCCCTCGGGGGAGCACCTATGGCTACACCTTC. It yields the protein CSASPRGSTYGYTF.

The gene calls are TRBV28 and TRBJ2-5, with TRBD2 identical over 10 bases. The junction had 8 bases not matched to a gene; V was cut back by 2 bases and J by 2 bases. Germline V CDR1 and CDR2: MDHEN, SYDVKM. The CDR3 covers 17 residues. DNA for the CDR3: TGTGCCAGCAGTTTAAGTTGGACTAGCGGATTTCAAGAGACCCAGTACTTC. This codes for CASSLSWTSGFQETQYF.

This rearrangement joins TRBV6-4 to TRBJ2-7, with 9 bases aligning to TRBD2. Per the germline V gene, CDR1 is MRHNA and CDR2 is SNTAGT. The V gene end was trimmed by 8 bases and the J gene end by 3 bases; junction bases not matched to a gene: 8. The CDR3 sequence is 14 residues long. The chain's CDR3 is CASCRAGGHYEQYF. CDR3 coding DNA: TGTGCCAGCTGCAGGGCGGGGGGGCACTACGAGCAGTACTTC.

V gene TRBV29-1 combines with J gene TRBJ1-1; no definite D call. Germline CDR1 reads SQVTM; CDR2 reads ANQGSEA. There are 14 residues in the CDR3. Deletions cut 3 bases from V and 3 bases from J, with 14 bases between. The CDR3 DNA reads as TGCAGCGTTGACCGGGGAGGCGGTGACACTGAAGCTTTCTTT. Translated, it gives CSVDRGGGDTEAFF.

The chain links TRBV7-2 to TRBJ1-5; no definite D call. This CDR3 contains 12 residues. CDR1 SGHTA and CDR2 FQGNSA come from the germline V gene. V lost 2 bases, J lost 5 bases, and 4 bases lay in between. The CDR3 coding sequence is TGTGCCAGCAGCTTACTAGATCAGCCCCAGCATTTT. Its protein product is CASSLLDQPQHF.

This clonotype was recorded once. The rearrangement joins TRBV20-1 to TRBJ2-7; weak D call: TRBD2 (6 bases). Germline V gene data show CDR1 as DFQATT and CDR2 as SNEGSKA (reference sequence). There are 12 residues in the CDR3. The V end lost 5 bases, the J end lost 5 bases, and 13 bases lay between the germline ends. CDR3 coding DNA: TGCAGTGCTCCTCGGGGGAGCAACGAGCAGTACTTC. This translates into CSAPRGSNEQYF.

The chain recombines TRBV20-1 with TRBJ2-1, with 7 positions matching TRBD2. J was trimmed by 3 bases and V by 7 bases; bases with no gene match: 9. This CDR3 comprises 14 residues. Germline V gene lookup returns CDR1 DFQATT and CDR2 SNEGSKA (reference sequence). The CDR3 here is CSGGGGPFYNEQFF. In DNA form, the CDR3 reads TGCAGTGGCGGGGGAGGCCCGTTCTACAATGAGCAGTTCTTC.

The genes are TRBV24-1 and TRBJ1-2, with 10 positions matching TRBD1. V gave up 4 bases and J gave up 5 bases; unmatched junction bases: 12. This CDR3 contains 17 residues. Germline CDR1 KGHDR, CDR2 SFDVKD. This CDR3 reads CATSESTTGGNRYGYTF. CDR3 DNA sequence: TGTGCCACCAGTGAGTCGACGACAGGGGGCAACCGTTATGGCTACACCTTC.

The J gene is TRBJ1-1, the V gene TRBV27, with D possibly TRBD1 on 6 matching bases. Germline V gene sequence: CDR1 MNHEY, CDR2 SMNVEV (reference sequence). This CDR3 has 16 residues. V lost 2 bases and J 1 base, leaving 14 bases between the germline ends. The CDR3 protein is CASSLRTGRRNTEAFF. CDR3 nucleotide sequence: TGTGCCAGCAGTTTAAGAACAGGGAGACGGAACACTGAAGCTTTCTTT.

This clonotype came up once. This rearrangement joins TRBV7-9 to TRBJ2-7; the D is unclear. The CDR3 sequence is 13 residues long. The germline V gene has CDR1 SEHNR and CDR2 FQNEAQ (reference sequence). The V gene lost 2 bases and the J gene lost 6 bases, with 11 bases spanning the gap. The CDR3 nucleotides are TGTGCCAGCAGCTTACCCCCGAGAGGCGAGCAGTACTTC. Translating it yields CASSLPPRGEQYF.

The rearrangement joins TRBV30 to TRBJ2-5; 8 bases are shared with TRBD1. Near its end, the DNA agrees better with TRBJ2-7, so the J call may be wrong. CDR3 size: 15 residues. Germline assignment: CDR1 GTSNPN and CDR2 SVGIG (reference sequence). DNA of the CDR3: TGTGCCTGGAGTGCCCAGGGACAGGCTCCCTACGAGCAGTACTTC. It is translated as CAWSAQGQAPYEQYF.

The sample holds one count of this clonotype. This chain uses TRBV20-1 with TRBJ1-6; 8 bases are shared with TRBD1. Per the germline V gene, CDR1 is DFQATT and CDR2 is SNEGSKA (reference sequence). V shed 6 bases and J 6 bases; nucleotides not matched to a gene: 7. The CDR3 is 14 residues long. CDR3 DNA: TGCAGTGCGCAGACAGGGGTGCTTAATTCACCCCTCCACTTT. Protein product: CSAQTGVLNSPLHF.

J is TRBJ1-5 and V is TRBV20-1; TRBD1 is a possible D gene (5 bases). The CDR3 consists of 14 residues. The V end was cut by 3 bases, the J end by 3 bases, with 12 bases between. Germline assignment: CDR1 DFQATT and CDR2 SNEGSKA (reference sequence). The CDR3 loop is CSASGGTDNQPQHF. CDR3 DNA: TGCAGTGCTAGTGGAGGGACCGACAATCAGCCCCAGCATTTT.

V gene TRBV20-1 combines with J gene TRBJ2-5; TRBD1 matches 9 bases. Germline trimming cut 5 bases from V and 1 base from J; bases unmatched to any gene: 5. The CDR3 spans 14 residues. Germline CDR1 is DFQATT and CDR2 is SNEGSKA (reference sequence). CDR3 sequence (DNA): TGCAGTGCTGCGGGACAGGGTTCCCAAGAGACCCAGTACTTC. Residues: CSAAGQGSQETQYF.

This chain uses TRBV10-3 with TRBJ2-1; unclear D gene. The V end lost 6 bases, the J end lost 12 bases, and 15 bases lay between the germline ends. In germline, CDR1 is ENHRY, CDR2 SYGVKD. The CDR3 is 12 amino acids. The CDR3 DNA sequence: TGTGCCATCAGGGATGGTTTCATGGGGCAGTTCTTC. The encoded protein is CAIRDGFMGQFF.

CDR3 residues: CASSQDFSRWGEQYF. The DNA of the CDR3 is TGCGCCAGCAGCCAAGATTTTTCGAGGTGGGGCGAGCAGTACTTC. The gene calls are TRBV4-1 and TRBJ2-7; D unresolved. Trimming left V 0 bases short and J 6 bases short, with 15 bases between. In germline, CDR1 is MGHRA, CDR2 YSYEKL. The CDR3 contains 15 residues.

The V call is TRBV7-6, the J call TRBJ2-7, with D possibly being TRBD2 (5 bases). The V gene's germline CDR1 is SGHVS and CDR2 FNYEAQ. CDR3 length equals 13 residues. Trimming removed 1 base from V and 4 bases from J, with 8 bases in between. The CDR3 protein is CASSLDKRYEQYF. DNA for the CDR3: TGTGCCAGCAGCTTAGACAAGCGGTACGAGCAGTACTTC.